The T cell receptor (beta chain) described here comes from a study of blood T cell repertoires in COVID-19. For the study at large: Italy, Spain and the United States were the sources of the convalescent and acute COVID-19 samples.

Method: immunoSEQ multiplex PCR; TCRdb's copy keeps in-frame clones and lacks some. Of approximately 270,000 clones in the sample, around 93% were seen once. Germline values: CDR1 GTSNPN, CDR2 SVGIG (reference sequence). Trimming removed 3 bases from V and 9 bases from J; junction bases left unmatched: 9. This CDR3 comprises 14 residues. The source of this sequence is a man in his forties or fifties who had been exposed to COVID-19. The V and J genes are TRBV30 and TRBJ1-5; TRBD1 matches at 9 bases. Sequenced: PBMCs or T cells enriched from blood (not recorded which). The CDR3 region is CAWSGTGRGRPQHF. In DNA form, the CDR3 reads TGTGCCTGGAGCGGGACAGGGAGAGGCCGGCCCCAGCATTTT.